This TCR beta chain is from a study of CD8 T cells in ankylosing spondylitis. Whole-study results and caveats: A motif of fewer than ten highly homologous TCR beta variants was seen as apparently characteristic of ankylosing spondylitis blood. Matched ankylosing spondylitis synovial fluid reportedly showed significant enrichment of disease-linked clones.

In germline, CDR1 is MNHEY, CDR2 SVGAGI. This CDR3 region has 13 residues. V lost 0 bases, J lost 7 bases, and 4 bases lay in between. Regarding this clonotype: Its antigen is as yet unknown.

Generation of TCR beta libraries employed quantitative 5'-RACE incorporating molecular barcodes. TCRdb ran MiXCR on the 5' RACE reads and lists one entry per CDR3 protein. This sample has under 300,000 distinct CDR3 sequences; roughly a tenth occur once, and the top ten carry less than 7.5%. The clonotype comes from a male donor with ankylosing spondylitis or in good health (not recorded which). Sequenced input: blood, either unsorted or a sorted T cell fraction (not recorded which). The V call is TRBV6-5, the J call TRBJ2-6, with D uncertain. CDR3 DNA sequence: TGTGCCAGCAGTTACTCGACTGCCAACGTCCTGACTTTC. Its translation: CASSYSTANVLTF.